This T cell receptor (beta chain) was recorded in a study of beta chain features in type 1 diabetes (dated by TCRdb to 2016 to 2019). Describing the broader study: Mean age, gender distribution, total cell number and subset yield were not different between patients and healthy donors. Regulatory and stem cell-like memory subsets were isolated from only 8 patients and roughly eight healthy donors, whereas naive and central memory subsets came from all 30 or so donors. A total of 90 million to 120 million sorted cells were examined across all samples, and a strong correlation was observed between cell number per subset and RNA yield. The study compared TCRB repertoires of sorted circulating CD4+ T cell subsets between recently diagnosed type 1 diabetes patients and matched healthy donors.

Each donor gave one peripheral blood draw, approximately 0.11 L on average, collected into heparinised tubes. Naive, central memory, regulatory and stem cell-like memory CD4+ T cells were sorted on a BD FACSAria II using a panel including CD45RO, CCR7, CD25, CD127, CD95 and CD27. A purity above 98% was achieved for all sorted populations. PBMCs were isolated immediately by Lymphoprep density gradient centrifugation and stained directly without culture. So that batch effects would be minimized, each experiment stained and sorted samples in pairs, pairing one healthy donor with one patient. The CDR3 measures 14 amino acids from cysteine to phenylalanine. The read is trimmed to its CDR3 DNA, 42 bases read in frame from base 1. The germline V gene sets CDR1 to MDHEN and CDR2 to SYDVKM. V loses 1 base, J loses 2 bases, and the germline ends lie 8 bases apart. Overall results and qualifications from the work: Naive, central memory and regulatory TCRB repertoires appeared more similar among patients than among healthy donors. At VDJ recombination sites, type 1 diabetes patients had fewer insertions and more deleted nucleotides, which implies abnormalities in thymic rearrangement. Because cDNA was sequenced instead of genomic DNA, activated cells with high expression could be over-represented, although the groups did not differ in activation or CD3 levels. In all four CD4+ subsets, TCRB CDR3 length was moderately but significantly shorter in type 1 diabetes patients. HLA sub-analyses involved small numbers of individuals, so any influence of HLA type on TCRB rearrangement remained unresolved. Shorter templates might have been favored by PCR, but patient and control samples were amplified and corrected together, so both groups would have been affected equally by any skew.

The entire isolated RNA was reverse transcribed using the High Capacity cDNA Reverse Transcription Kit, and thus expressed TCRB transcripts were sequenced. Survey-depth immunoSEQ sequencing was performed on stem cell-like memory T cell samples, with an average of roughly 1 million total reads per sample. After sorted cells were lysed in RLT buffer, RNA was extracted with DNase-treated RNeasy Micro or Mini kits, with the choice depending on cell number. To prevent cross-contamination, every cell subset was processed on its own, while patient and healthy donor samples were processed together. Using the immunoSEQ multiplex PCR, TCRB sequences were amplified from cDNA into 87-bp fragments spanning the CDR3 region. Amplicons were sequenced on the Illumina HiSeq platform. The published analysis was carried out like this. Synthetic template baselines were used to correct PCR bias computationally, reads within Hamming distance 2 were collapsed together, and singletons that could not be merged were discarded. Reads were aligned against IMGT so that V, D and J genes, CDR3 length and insertions or deletions at six rearrangement sites could be assigned. Clonotype counts were normalized to sorted cell number within each subset before computing true diversity and Gini coefficients with the tcR R package. The overlap coefficient, calculated on TCRB nucleotide sequences, was used to quantify repertoire sharing. TCRdb obtained this table from immuneACCESS and retained in-frame rearrangements with V and J assigned. These tables miss some clones; where compared with another copy, unresolved V genes account for less than half of the shortfall, and the remainder is unexplained. V and J calls and clone size are copied from that table; D and trimming were computed from the DNA. In all, the sample holds around 99,000 clones, and 30% to 40% of those were seen once. The ten biggest clones cover around 0.07% of the sample.

A note on this clone: The antigen this receptor binds is unknown. No much larger clonotype is one base removed from it; base qualities were not supplied.

This receptor was obtained from a young woman in good health. The chain couples TRBV28 to TRBJ2-5; the D gene remains uncertain. The sample comprised stem cell memory CD4+ T cells from blood. The cell subset or site label, as the study defines it: stem cell-like memory CD4+ T cells. Here the CDR3 is given as CASSLSPRQETQYF. The sequenced DNA: TGTGCCAGCAGTTTATCTCCCAGGCAAGAGACCCAGTACTTC.